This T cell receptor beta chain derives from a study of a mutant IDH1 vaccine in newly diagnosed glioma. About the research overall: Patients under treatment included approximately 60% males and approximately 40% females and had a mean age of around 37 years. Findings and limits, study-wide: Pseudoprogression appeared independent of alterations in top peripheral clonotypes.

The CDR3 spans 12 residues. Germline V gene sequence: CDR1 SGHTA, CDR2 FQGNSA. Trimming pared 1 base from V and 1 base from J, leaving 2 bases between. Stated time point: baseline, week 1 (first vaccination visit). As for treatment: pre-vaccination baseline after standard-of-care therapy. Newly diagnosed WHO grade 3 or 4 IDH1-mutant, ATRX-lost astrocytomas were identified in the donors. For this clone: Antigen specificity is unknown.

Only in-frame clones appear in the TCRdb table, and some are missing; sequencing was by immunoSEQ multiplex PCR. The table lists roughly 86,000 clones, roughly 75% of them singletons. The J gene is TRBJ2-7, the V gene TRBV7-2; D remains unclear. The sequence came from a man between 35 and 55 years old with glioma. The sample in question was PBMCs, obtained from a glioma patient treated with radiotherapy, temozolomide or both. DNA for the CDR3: TGTGCCAGCAGCTTAGGGTCCTACGAGCAGTACTTC. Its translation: CASSLGSYEQYF.